A single sample is the source of the 3 T cell receptor beta chains below, sequenced in a study of blood T cells in healthy people across ages. The authors ran a second PCR of 7 to 11 cycles using a sample-barcoded 5' primer and a J-beta primer mix. TCRdb re-analysed the 5' RACE reads in MiXCR, keeping a single row per CDR3 protein. The sample includes some 670,000 distinct CDR3 sequences, approximately 52% of them seen just once. The sample comprised blood. These receptors were obtained from a woman at least 80 years old in good health.

This chain joins TRBV10-3 and TRBJ1-1; D perhaps matches TRBD1 (6 bases). Germline V gene data show CDR1 as ENHRY and CDR2 as SYGVKD. Deletions cut 6 bases from V and 7 bases from J, with 18 bases between. The length of the CDR3 is 14 residues. Here the CDR3 reads CAISLTGIVSEAFF. The CDR3, as DNA: TGTGCCATCAGCCTCACAGGGATCGTCAGTGAAGCTTTCTTT.

This clonotype was observed many times. The chain couples TRBV3-1 to TRBJ2-1, with D maybe TRBD2 (6 bases). CDR3 size: 15 residues. Germline values: CDR1 LGHDT, CDR2 YNNKEL (reference sequence). The V end lost 0 bases, the J end lost 7 bases, and 13 bases lay between the germline ends. CDR3 sequence (DNA): TGTGCCAGCAGCCAAGAAGGTAGGAGGGGAAATGAGCAGTTCTTC. It is translated as CASSQEGRRGNEQFF.

The chain carries TRBV5-1 and TRBJ2-7, with 8 bases lining up with TRBD1. Losses at the gene ends were 2 bases for V and 3 bases for J; bases not matched to a gene: 10. The CDR3 has 16 residues. Germline assignment: CDR1 SGHRS and CDR2 YFSETQ. The CDR3 DNA is TGCGCCAGCAGCTTCCTGGTCGCCGGACAGGGCTACGAGCAGTACTTC. This codes for CASSFLVAGQGYEQYF.